The 30 T cell receptor beta chains given below trace back to one sample, sequenced in a study of blood T cell repertoires in COVID-19. Profiled with immunoSEQ multiplex PCR; TCRdb holds only in-frame clones, not every one. The repertoire consists of some 140,000 clones, with about four fifths occurring once and the leading ten covering about 8%. The sequenced material came from peripheral blood. These receptors were taken from a woman aged 55-70 years with active or convalescent COVID-19.

This clone appeared a few times. The same CDR3 is also encoded by other DNA sequences in this sample. The chain employs TRBV6-2 or TRBV6-3 and TRBJ2-7; 10 bases line up with TRBD2. V trimming: 4 bases; J trimming: 4 bases; junction bases outside the gene matches: 1. The CDR3 has 13 amino acids. In germline, CDR1 is MNHEY, CDR2 SVGEGT. CDR3 residues: CASSFSGGYEQYF. The CDR3 coding sequence is TGTGCCAGCAGTTTTAGCGGGGGGTACGAGCAGTACTTC.

The chain combines TRBV27 with TRBJ1-1; D ambiguous. This CDR3 is 14 amino acids long. Germline V gives CDR1 MNHEY, CDR2 SMNVEV (reference sequence). Trimming took 5 bases from V and 1 from J, leaving 11 bases between them. This chain's CDR3 is CASSPGRSNTEAFF. The CDR3 DNA reads TGTGCCAGCAGTCCCGGGAGATCGAACACTGAAGCTTTCTTT.

In its sample, this clone was seen once. The chain carries TRBV5-1 and TRBJ2-7; maybe TRBD2 (5 bases). The germline V gene has CDR1 SGHRS and CDR2 YFSETQ. The germline V and J ends were trimmed by 6 bases and 6 bases, with 19 bases remaining between them. CDR3 length: 14 amino acids. CDR3 sequence: CASNGYEGTGEQYF. In nucleotides, the CDR3 is TGCGCCAGCAATGGTTACGAGGGTACCGGCGAGCAGTACTTC. Drawing the rest from reference TRBV5-1 and TRBJ2-7, the complete variable domain is KAGVTQTPRYLIKTRGQQVTLSCSPISGHRSVSWYQQTPGQGLQFLFEYFSETQRNKGNFPGRFSGRQFSNSRSEMNVSTLELGDSALYLCASNGYEGTGEQYFGPGTRLTVT.

The chain carries TRBV28 and TRBJ2-7, with 7 positions matching TRBD1. The length of the CDR3 is 15 residues. J was trimmed by 3 bases and V by 4 bases; bases with no gene match: 9. The germline CDR1 and CDR2 sequences are MDHEN and SYDVKM. The CDR3 loop reads CASSSYTGTVYEQYF. In DNA, the CDR3 is TGTGCCAGCAGTTCGTATACCGGGACAGTCTACGAGCAGTACTTC. The full variable domain, completed using reference TRBV28 and TRBJ2-7, is DVKVTQSSRYLVKRTGEKVFLECVQDMDHENMFWYRQDPGLGLRLIYFSYDVKMKEKGDIPEGYSVSREKKERFSLILESASTNQTSMYLCASSSYTGTVYEQYFGPGTRLTVT.

The chain has TRBV4-1 and TRBJ2-5; TRBD1 matches at 8 bases. Trimming cost V 3 bases and J 5 bases; bases outside gene matches: 14. Looked up from germline, CDR1 is MGHRA and CDR2 is YSYEKL. The CDR3 is made up of 17 amino acids. The CDR3 nucleotides are TGCGCCAGCAGCCAGGTACGGGACAGGTATTCCGTTGAGACCCAGTACTTC. It specifies CASSQVRDRYSVETQYF.

The rearrangement joins TRBV6-5 to TRBJ2-7; possible D gene TRBD1, 6 bases. V dropped 2 bases and J dropped 3 bases, with 17 bases sitting between them. The CDR3 covers 16 residues. CDR1 MNHEY and CDR2 SVGAGI come from the germline V gene. The CDR3 DNA sequence: TGTGCCAGCAGTTACACCTCCCTAGGACAGTACTACGAGCAGTACTTC. Its protein product is CASSYTSLGQYYEQYF.

J is TRBJ2-1 and V is TRBV7-8; D uncertain. Germline V gene sequence: CDR1 SGHVS, CDR2 FQNEAQ. V dropped 6 bases and J dropped 10 bases, with 19 bases sitting between them. CDR3 size: 14 residues. Here the CDR3 reads CASRMGSLRSEQFF. In nucleotides, the CDR3 is TGTGCCAGCAGAATGGGCAGCCTAAGGTCCGAGCAGTTCTTC.

This clone was counted a few times. The chain employs TRBV28 and TRBJ1-1; no clear D gene. Deletions cut 3 bases from V and 5 bases from J, with 19 bases between. Germline lookup yields CDR1 MDHEN and CDR2 SYDVKM. This CDR3 is built from 16 residues. CDR3: CASSLSRWVTRTEAFF. The CDR3 region has the DNA TGTGCCAGCAGTTTGAGTCGTTGGGTAACTAGGACTGAAGCTTTCTTT.

CDR3 in amino acids: CASSPGLAGDLGQFF. In DNA form, the CDR3 reads TGTGCCAGCAGCCCGGGACTAGCGGGAGATCTGGGGCAGTTCTTC. The chain carries TRBV11-2 and TRBJ2-1; TRBD2 matches at 14 bases. V lost 5 bases and J lost 12; bases outside the gene matches: 9. In germline, CDR1 is SGHAT, CDR2 FQNNGV. This CDR3 comprises 15 residues.

This sequence joins TRBV2 and TRBJ2-5; TRBD1 is a possible D gene (6 bases). V lost 2 bases and J 3 bases, leaving 10 bases between the germline ends. The CDR3 contains 14 residues. Germline CDR1 and CDR2: SNHLY and FYNNEI. The CDR3 loop is CASSEKGVEETQYF. In nucleotides, the CDR3 is TGTGCCAGCAGTGAAAAGGGGGTAGAAGAGACCCAGTACTTC. The whole variable domain, filled in from reference TRBV2 and TRBJ2-5, reads EPEVTQTPSHQVTQMGQEVILRCVPISNHLYFYWYRQILGQKVEFLVSFYNNEISEKSEIFDDQFSVERPDGSNFTLKIRSTKLEDSAMYFCASSEKGVEETQYFGPGTRLLVL.

V gene TRBV7-9 combines with J gene TRBJ2-7, with 10 bases aligning to TRBD1. Germline CDR1 and CDR2: SEHNR and FQNEAQ (reference sequence). The V segment lost 4 bases and the J segment 5 bases; nucleotides outside the gene matches: 5. CDR3 length: 14 amino acids. The CDR3 protein is CASSSPGQGNEQYF. The CDR3 DNA reads as TGTGCCAGCAGCTCCCCGGGACAGGGGAACGAGCAGTACTTC.

This chain uses TRBV10-2 with TRBJ2-3; TRBD1 aligns across 11 bases. J was trimmed by 9 bases and V by 8 bases; bases with no gene match: 7. Germline CDR1 WSHSY, CDR2 SAAADI. This CDR3 is 13 amino acids long. CDR3: CASPGTGGRTQYF. CDR3 bases: TGCGCCAGCCCGGGGACAGGGGGTAGGACGCAGTATTTT.

The CDR3 region is CASSSGQILNTQYF. CDR3 bases: TGTGCCAGCAGCTCAGGCCAGATCCTCAATACGCAGTATTTT. The chain has TRBV5-5 and TRBJ2-3; D is undetermined. Germline V gene lookup returns CDR1 SGHKS and CDR2 YYEKEE (reference sequence). Trimming removed 3 bases at V and 7 bases at J, with 15 bases between. The CDR3 covers 14 residues.

The rearrangement links TRBV29-1 to TRBJ1-6; no reliable D call. Germline values: CDR1 SQVTM, CDR2 ANQGSEA. The CDR3 has 13 amino acids. The CDR3 DNA follows: TGCAGTGCCAGCGAGGGAAATAATTCACCCCTCCACTTT. Protein: CSASEGNNSPLHF.

V is TRBV7-6 and J is TRBJ1-6; TRBD1 matches at 9 bases. Germline-derived CDR1 and CDR2 are SGHVS and FNYEAQ. The V and J ends lost 1 base and 8 bases, in that order; junction bases with no gene match: 3. The CDR3 is 15 amino acids. The CDR3 bases are TGTGCCAGCAGCTTAGGGGGGACAGGGTATTCACCCCTCCACTTT. The encoded protein is CASSLGGTGYSPLHF.

The J gene is TRBJ1-1, the V gene TRBV7-8; 8 bases match TRBD1. The germline V gene has CDR1 SGHVS and CDR2 FQNEAQ. CDR3 length equals 15 residues. J gave up 6 bases and V 5 bases, and 11 bases lay outside the gene matches. CDR3 DNA: TGTGCCAGCAGCCCTAGACAGGGGCGGGGGCCTGAAGCTTTCTTT. Its translation is CASSPRQGRGPEAFF.

The chain carries TRBV29-1 and TRBJ2-3; 8 nucleotides match TRBD1. The germline V gene encodes CDR1 SQVTM and CDR2 ANQGSEA. Trimming cost V 6 bases and J 5 bases; bases outside gene matches: 4. The CDR3 is 12 residues long. The CDR3 loop reads CSVGRGQDTQYF. Written as DNA, the CDR3 is TGCAGCGTAGGCAGGGGGCAAGATACGCAGTATTTT.

A word on this clone: A much larger clone lies a single base off, so this may be a read error. The chain combines TRBV7-2 with TRBJ2-7, with 11 bases fitting TRBD1. V shed 3 bases, J shed 2 bases, and the junction held 0 bases outside the gene matches. This CDR3 has 14 residues. Germline V gene sequence: CDR1 SGHTA, CDR2 FQGNSA. CDR3 DNA sequence: TGTGCCAGCAGCTTGGACAGGGGGCCCTACGAGCAGTACTTC. Its protein product is CASSLDRGPYEQYF.

The chain links TRBV11-3 to TRBJ2-1; 9 bases are a match to TRBD2. V shed 5 bases and J 6 bases; nucleotides not matched to a gene: 8. Germline V lookup: CDR1 SGHNT, CDR2 YENEEA. The CDR3 sequence is 15 residues long. DNA for the CDR3: TGTGCCAGCAGCCTTCGAGCGGGAGGAGGCAATGAGCAGTTCTTC. Its translation: CASSLRAGGGNEQFF.

This chain links TRBV15 with TRBJ1-6; D is possibly TRBD1 (6 bases). The V end lost 0 bases, the J end lost 7 bases, and 10 bases lay between the germline ends. The CDR3 runs 15 residues. The germline CDR1 and CDR2 sequences are LNHNV and YYDKDF (reference sequence). The CDR3 nucleotides are TGTGCCACCAGCAGAGAGCCAGGGGTAAATTCACCCCTCCACTTT. It is translated as CATSREPGVNSPLHF. The complete variable domain, with remaining parts taken from reference TRBV15 and TRBJ1-6, reads DAMVIQNPRYQVTQFGKPVTLSCSQTLNHNVMYWYQQKSSQAPKLLFHYYDKDFNNEADTPDNFQSRRPNTSFCFLDIRSPGLGDTAMYLCATSREPGVNSPLHFGNGTRLTVT.

A few counts support this clone. The rearrangement links TRBV4-3 to TRBJ1-2, with D tentatively TRBD1 (6 bases). The V gene lost 4 bases and the J gene lost 2 bases, with 14 bases spanning the gap. The CDR3 covers 15 residues. Germline values: CDR1 LGHNA, CDR2 YSLEER. This CDR3 reads CASSPRGAGNYGYTF. CDR3 nucleotides: TGCGCCAGCAGCCCTCGGGGGGCAGGGAACTATGGCTACACCTTC.

The V call is TRBV28, the J call TRBJ1-5; 8 bases match TRBD1. Germline CDR1 and CDR2: MDHEN and SYDVKM. This CDR3 has 13 residues. Trimming took 5 bases from V and 4 from J; bases not matched to a gene: 1. CDR3 protein: CASSRTGNQPQHF. In nucleotides, the CDR3 is TGTGCCAGCAGTCGGACAGGGAATCAGCCCCAGCATTTT.

CDR3: CASSRDRIAGGEKLFF. The CDR3 DNA reads TGTGCCAGCAGTAGGGACAGGATAGCGGGTGGTGAAAAACTGTTTTTT. The chain uses TRBV6-6 and TRBJ1-4, with 8 bases identical to TRBD1. This CDR3 has 16 residues. J was trimmed by 7 bases and V by 5 bases; bases with no gene match: 12. Germline loops: CDR1 MNHNY, CDR2 SVGAGI (reference sequence).

V gene TRBV6-5 combines with J gene TRBJ1-1; the match to TRBD1 covers 7 bases. The CDR3 runs 15 residues. The V and J ends lost 7 bases and 4 bases, in that order; junction bases with no gene match: 12. CDR1 is MNHEY, CDR2 SVGAGI, per germline. In DNA, the CDR3 is TGTGCCAGCAATGGCCAGGGGGGATGGGGCACTGAAGCTTTCTTT. This codes for CASNGQGGWGTEAFF.

V usage is TRBV5-4 and J usage is TRBJ1-1, with D unclear. The germline V gene encodes CDR1 SGHNT and CDR2 YYREEE (reference sequence). The CDR3 extends over 14 amino acids. V dropped 2 bases and J dropped 4 bases, with 12 bases sitting between them. The CDR3 coding sequence is TGTGCCAGCAGCTTTGAAATGATCGGCACTGAAGCTTTCTTT. It yields the protein CASSFEMIGTEAFF.

A few counts support this clone. This chain joins TRBV28 and TRBJ1-2; D is possibly TRBD1 (5 bases). The V end was cut by 4 bases, the J end by 8 bases, with 23 bases between. CDR3 length equals 16 residues. Germline V gene data show CDR1 as MDHEN and CDR2 as SYDVKM. The CDR3 bases are TGTGCCAGCAGTTCCGAGACTCACAGGATTATATGGGGCTACACCTTC. Translation gives CASSSETHRIIWGYTF.

The chain employs TRBV4-2 and TRBJ2-7; TRBD2 matches at 10 bases. The CDR3 extends over 16 amino acids. The V gene end was trimmed by 0 bases and the J gene end by 0 bases; junction bases not matched to a gene: 2. CDR1 LGHNA and CDR2 YNFKEQ come from the germline V gene. The CDR3 sequence is CASSQDPSGSSYEQYF. CDR3 in DNA: TGTGCCAGCAGCCAAGATCCTAGCGGGAGCTCCTACGAGCAGTACTTC.

The chain has TRBV6-5 and TRBJ1-1, with 7 bases identical to TRBD1. The CDR3 covers 13 residues. Germline values: CDR1 MNHEY, CDR2 SVGAGI. The J segment lost 11 bases and the V segment lost 6 bases, leaving 12 bases of the junction unmatched. The CDR3 spells CASRRLTGEGAFF. For the CDR3, the DNA is TGTGCCAGCAGGCGCCTTACAGGGGAAGGGGCTTTCTTT.

CDR3 residues: CASSFGGAEGNQPQHF. The CDR3 nucleotides are TGCGCCAGCAGCTTTGGTGGGGCGGAGGGTAATCAGCCCCAGCATTTT. The genes are TRBV5-1 and TRBJ1-5; the D gene is possibly TRBD1 (5 bases). V lost 2 bases and J lost 4, with 16 bases in between. Germline V gene data show CDR1 as SGHRS and CDR2 as YFSETQ. The CDR3 runs 16 residues.

The chain links TRBV10-3 to TRBJ1-1, with D uncertain. V gave up 4 bases and J gave up 2 bases, with 11 bases separating them. CDR3 length equals 14 residues. From germline, CDR1 is ENHRY and CDR2 SYGVKD. Here the CDR3 DNA reads TGTGCCATCAGTGGCCGACACCAAAACACTGAAGCTTTCTTT. It encodes CAISGRHQNTEAFF.